This T cell receptor beta chain was observed in a study of CD8+CD57+ T cells in acquired aplastic anemia. Points on this clonotype: The conserved closing phenylalanine or tryptophan is absent in this CDR3, likely reflecting a read error.

This CDR3 is built from 15 residues. Germline V gives CDR1 KGHDR, CDR2 SFDVKD. Trimming stripped 6 bases from V and 2 bases from J, with 14 bases between. Genomic DNA was employed as the template in profiling TCR beta VDJ and CDR3. MiXCR was run by TCRdb on the reads, yielding one entry per CDR3 protein. The table records 150,000 or so distinct CDR3 sequences, 45% to 55% of them present only once. Patients sequenced had flow cytometry evidence of CD8+CD57+ cell expansion. The sequencing sample was made of sorted CD4+, CD8+, or CD8+CD57+ T cells (not recorded which) from PBMCs. The genes are TRBV24-1 and TRBJ2-3; D gene unclear. This TCR derives from a human donor with aplastic anemia. CDR3 sequence: CATSNIDPFTDTQYL. CDR3 sequence (DNA): TGTGCCACCAGTAATATAGACCCGTTCACAGATACGCAGTATCTT.